This TCR beta chain was profiled in a study of OX40 agonist ivuxolimab in advanced cancers. General study findings and limits: Blood T cells, both CD4+ and CD8+, expanded clonally by week 6 at 0.1 to 3.0 mg/kg. CD4+ T cells averaged fewer expanded clones than CD8+ T cells.

TCRdb keeps only in-frame clones here, not all; method: immunoSEQ multiplex PCR. The sample has 65,000 to 70,000 clones; approximately 85% are singletons. Deletions cut 6 bases from V and 1 base from J, with 9 bases between. CDR1 MDHEN and CDR2 SYDVKM come from the germline V gene. The CDR3 extends over 13 amino acids. With regard to this clone: Antigen specificity is unknown.

The TCR sequence derives from an adult with an advanced solid tumor such as melanoma, head and neck, liver or kidney cancer. The chain uses TRBV28 and TRBJ1-1, with D possibly TRBD1 on 5 matching bases. The material was CD4+ or CD8+ T cells sorted from blood, obtained in a trial of the OX40 agonist ivuxolimab. This CDR3 is CASSGTENTEAFF. The CDR3 coding sequence is TGTGCCAGCAGCGGGACGGAGAACACTGAAGCTTTCTTT.